Below, 23 T cell receptor beta chains from the same sample are listed, as sequenced in a study of blood T cell repertoires in COVID-19. Clones were sequenced by immunoSEQ multiplex PCR, and TCRdb holds only the in-frame ones, with some missing. Of fewer than 250,000 clones listed, 76% are singletons. The sequenced sample consisted of PBMCs or T cells enriched from blood (not recorded which). The receptors were sampled from a woman between 45 and 65 years old with acute COVID-19.

This clone was recorded once. In nucleotides, the CDR3 is TGCGCCAGCAGCCATTTAGGGGGCCGGCAGCCCCAGCATTTT. It codes for CASSHLGGRQPQHF. The chain uses TRBV4-1 and TRBJ1-5; 7 positions match TRBD1. The CDR3 has 14 amino acids. Germline V gives CDR1 MGHRA, CDR2 YSYEKL. J was trimmed by 7 bases and V by 3 bases; bases with no gene match: 6.

V and J are TRBV6-5 and TRBJ2-3, with D possibly TRBD1 on 6 matching bases. CDR1 and CDR2 (germline): MNHEY, SVGAGI. Trimming took 6 bases from V and 4 from J, leaving 11 bases between them. The CDR3 is 13 residues long. The CDR3 bases are TGTGCCAGCAGGTTACAGGGCCCAGATACGCAGTATTTT. Its protein product is CASRLQGPDTQYF.

V gene TRBV7-2 combines with J gene TRBJ1-5; D might be TRBD1 (6 bases). V shed 1 base and J shed 0 bases, with 13 bases lying between them. Germline V gene sequence: CDR1 SGHTA, CDR2 FQGNSA. This CDR3 region has 17 residues. CDR3 sequence: CASSLGRGPFSNQPQHF. CDR3 DNA: TGTGCCAGCAGCTTAGGCAGGGGCCCCTTTAGCAATCAGCCCCAGCATTTT.

This rearrangement joins TRBV7-6 to TRBJ1-1; the match to TRBD1 covers 7 bases. V was clipped by 2 bases and J by 1 base; unmatched bases: 13. There are 18 residues in the CDR3. Per the germline V gene, CDR1 is SGHVS and CDR2 is FNYEAQ. The CDR3 region is CASSLRGGSGSQNTEAFF. CDR3 nucleotide sequence: TGTGCCAGCAGCTTACGAGGGGGCTCAGGTTCCCAGAACACTGAAGCTTTCTTT.

This chain uses TRBV28 with TRBJ1-4; perhaps TRBD1 as D (6 bases). CDR3 length equals 13 residues. In germline, CDR1 is MDHEN, CDR2 SYDVKM. The germline V and J ends were trimmed by 7 bases and 5 bases, with 11 bases remaining between them. The CDR3 spells CASIQTGNEKLFF. The CDR3 DNA reads as TGTGCCAGCATCCAAACAGGGAATGAAAAACTGTTTTTT.

The chain combines TRBV18 with TRBJ1-2; D uncertain. Trimming left V 0 bases short and J 6 bases short, with 14 bases between. The CDR3 runs 15 residues. Germline CDR1 and CDR2: KGHSH and LQKENI. The CDR3 bases are TGTGCCAGCTCACCACCTGAAAGGCTACGGGATGGCTACACCTTC. Its protein product is CASSPPERLRDGYTF.

J is TRBJ2-3 and V is TRBV7-3; the match to TRBD2 covers 7 bases. The CDR3 runs 15 residues. Germline assignment: CDR1 SGHTA and CDR2 FQGTGA. V was clipped by 4 bases and J by 2 bases; unmatched bases: 6. In nucleotides, the CDR3 is TGTGCCAGCAGCTCGCAGGGAGGGTTCACAGATACGCAGTATTTT. Its protein product is CASSSQGGFTDTQYF.

The chain uses TRBV14 and TRBJ1-4, with unresolved D. There are 16 residues in the CDR3. The V end was cut by 0 bases, the J end by 0 bases, with 8 bases between. Germline CDR1 and CDR2: SGHDN and FVKESK. The CDR3 nucleotides read TGTGCCAGCAGCCAAGATCCCTACGCAACTAATGAAAAACTGTTTTTT. Translated, it gives CASSQDPYATNEKLFF.

The CDR3 DNA follows: TGTGCCAGTGACCGGGACAGGGCTCAGCCCCAGCATTTT. This gives the protein CASDRDRAQPQHF. This chain connects TRBV2 to TRBJ1-5; 9 positions match TRBD1. The CDR3 spans 13 residues. V was pared by 9 bases and J by 6 bases, with 6 bases of the junction left unmatched. Germline lookup yields CDR1 SNHLY and CDR2 FYNNEI.

The chain links TRBV5-1 to TRBJ2-4, with D unresolved. The germline V gene encodes CDR1 SGHRS and CDR2 YFSETQ. Trimming left V 0 bases short and J 1 base short, with 11 bases between. CDR3 length equals 16 residues. In DNA, the CDR3 is TGCGCCAGCAGCTTGGGAGGCGCCTCCGCCAAAAACATTCAGTACTTC. It codes for CASSLGGASAKNIQYF.

In this sample, this clone turned up once. This rearrangement joins TRBV5-6 to TRBJ1-2; TRBD1 might be the D (6 bases). Trimming cost V 4 bases and J 0 bases, with 10 bases left between them. This CDR3 comprises 14 residues. From germline, CDR1 is SGHDT and CDR2 YYEEEE. The CDR3 here is CASSPGVANYGYTF. The CDR3 DNA reads TGTGCCAGCAGCCCAGGGGTCGCTAACTATGGCTACACCTTC.

The rearrangement uses TRBV27 and TRBJ1-1; 8 nucleotides agree with TRBD1. V shed 2 bases, J shed 3 bases, and the junction held 2 bases outside the gene matches. The germline V gene has CDR1 MNHEY and CDR2 SMNVEV (reference sequence). The CDR3 extends over 14 amino acids. The CDR3 DNA reads as TGTGCCAGCAGTTTACAGGGGGCTGACACTGAAGCTTTCTTT. This gives the protein CASSLQGADTEAFF.

This chain links TRBV6-5 with TRBJ2-3; D is unclear. This CDR3 has 14 amino acids. V was trimmed by 4 bases and J by 1 base, leaving 9 bases between them. CDR1 MNHEY and CDR2 SVGAGI come from the germline V gene. In nucleotides, the CDR3 is TGTGCCAGCAGTTCCGCCACGGGCACAGATACGCAGTATTTT. It encodes CASSSATGTDTQYF.

Points on this clone: At one end, the junction sequence differs from germline, possibly due to a read error. The chain uses TRBV5-1 and TRBJ1-4; 7 bases map to TRBD1. The germline gives CDR1 SGHRS, CDR2 YFSETQ. The CDR3 is 16 amino acids. CDR3 loop: CASGFLGRGRDEKLFF. The CDR3 nucleotides read TGCGCCAGCGGCTTCCTAGGTAGGGGGCGCGATGAAAAACTGTTTTTT.

This clone was picked up a small number of times. The chain joins TRBV7-6 to TRBJ2-2, with D tentatively TRBD1 (6 bases). Germline V gives CDR1 SGHVS, CDR2 FNYEAQ. V dropped 5 bases and J dropped 5 bases, with 15 bases sitting between them. The CDR3 extends over 15 amino acids. CDR3 DNA sequence: TGTGCCAGCAGCCCCCATTATCAGGGGACCGGGGAGCTGTTTTTT. Its translation is CASSPHYQGTGELFF. Drawing the rest from reference TRBV7-6 and TRBJ2-2, the complete variable domain is GAGVSQSPRYKVTKRGQDVALRCDPISGHVSLYWYRQALGQGPEFLTYFNYEAQQDKSGLPNDRFSAERPEGSISTLTIQRTEQRDSAMYRCASSPHYQGTGELFFGEGSRLTVL.

This clone was counted a single time. The chain links TRBV7-9 to TRBJ1-2, with 8 bases that match TRBD1. CDR1 SEHNR and CDR2 FQNEAQ come from the germline V gene (reference sequence). Trimming removed 3 bases from V and 3 bases from J; junction bases left unmatched: 9. The CDR3 covers 16 residues. The CDR3 sequence is CASSFPGQGGDYGYTF. The CDR3 nucleotides read TGTGCCAGCAGCTTCCCCGGACAGGGTGGGGACTATGGCTACACCTTC. Based on the CDR3 plus reference TRBV7-9 and TRBJ1-2, the full variable domain is DTGVSQNPRHKITKRGQNVTFRCDPISEHNRLYWYRQTLGQGPEFLTYFQNEAQLEKSRLLSDRFSAERPKGSFSTLEIQRTEQGDSAMYLCASSFPGQGGDYGYTFGSGTRLTVV.

The J gene is TRBJ1-5, the V gene TRBV4-2; no clear D gene. The germline CDR1 and CDR2 sequences are LGHNA and YNFKEQ. Trimming pared 0 bases from V and 6 bases from J, leaving 12 bases between. This CDR3 is 15 amino acids long. The DNA of the CDR3 is TGTGCCAGCAGCCAAGAAGGCGGCGGCCCTCAGCCCCAGCATTTT. It specifies CASSQEGGGPQPQHF.

The count of this clone is one. The chain employs TRBV7-2 and TRBJ2-3; TRBD2 might be the D (7 bases). The germline V gene encodes CDR1 SGHTA and CDR2 FQGNSA. V was pared by 5 bases and J by 1 base, with 19 bases between. CDR3 length: 17 amino acids. The CDR3 nucleotides are TGTGCCAGCAGCCCCGACGGGTGGGGGGGCGGCACAGATACGCAGTATTTT. Translation: CASSPDGWGGGTDTQYF.

This chain connects TRBV2 to TRBJ2-5, with TRBD2 matching 8 bases. This CDR3 contains 15 residues. Germline CDR1 reads SNHLY; CDR2 reads FYNNEI. V gave up 3 bases and J gave up 0 bases; unmatched junction bases: 3. The CDR3 sequence is CASSDRGGYQETQYF. Here the CDR3 DNA reads TGTGCCAGCAGTGACCGCGGGGGGTACCAAGAGACCCAGTACTTC.

V gene TRBV5-4 combines with J gene TRBJ2-1; TRBD2 is a possible D gene (6 bases). The V end lost 0 bases, the J end lost 0 bases, and 10 bases lay between the germline ends. This CDR3 has 16 amino acids. CDR1 and CDR2 (germline): SGHNT, YYREEE (reference sequence). As DNA, the CDR3 is TGTGCCAGCAGCTTGGCGGGACTCTCCTCCTACAATGAGCAGTTCTTC. It is translated as CASSLAGLSSYNEQFF.

The V and J genes are TRBV6-5 and TRBJ2-1; 7 bases map to TRBD1. J gave up 5 bases and V 4 bases, and 5 bases lay outside the gene matches. The germline CDR1 and CDR2 sequences are MNHEY and SVGAGI. The CDR3 is made up of 14 amino acids. The CDR3 DNA is TGTGCCAGCAGTTTCGGGACAGCTAACAATGAGCAGTTCTTC. Translated: CASSFGTANNEQFF.

This clone has just a few counts. The chain links TRBV2 to TRBJ1-5, with TRBD1 matching 9 bases. The CDR3 is 15 residues long. Germline CDR1 is SNHLY and CDR2 is FYNNEI. V lost 8 bases and J lost 6; bases outside the gene matches: 11. The CDR3 loop reads CASHTGGRVGQPQHF. Here the CDR3 DNA reads TGTGCCAGCCATACAGGGGGCAGAGTGGGTCAGCCCCAGCATTTT.

The chain couples TRBV18 to TRBJ2-4, with D perhaps matching TRBD1 (5 bases). This CDR3 is built from 15 residues. Trimming took off 0 bases at V and 8 bases at J, with 14 bases between the two ends. Germline loops: CDR1 KGHSH, CDR2 LQKENI. The CDR3 region is CASSPPREPSDIQYF. The CDR3 DNA follows: TGTGCCAGCTCACCACCCAGGGAACCGAGCGACATTCAGTACTTC.